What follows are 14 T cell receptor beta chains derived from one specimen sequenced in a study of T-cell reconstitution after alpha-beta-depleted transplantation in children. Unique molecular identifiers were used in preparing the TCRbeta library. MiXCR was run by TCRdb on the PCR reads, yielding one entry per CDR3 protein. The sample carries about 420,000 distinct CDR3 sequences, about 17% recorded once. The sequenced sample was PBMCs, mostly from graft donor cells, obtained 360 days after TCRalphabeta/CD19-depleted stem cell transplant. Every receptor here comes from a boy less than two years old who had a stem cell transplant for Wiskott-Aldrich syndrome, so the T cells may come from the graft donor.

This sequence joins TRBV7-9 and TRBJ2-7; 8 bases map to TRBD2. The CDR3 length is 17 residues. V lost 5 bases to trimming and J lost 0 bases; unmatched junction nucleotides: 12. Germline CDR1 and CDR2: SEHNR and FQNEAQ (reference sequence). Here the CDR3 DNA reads TGTGCCAGCAGCCGAAGAAAGGGAGGGACTAGCTCCTACGAGCAGTACTTC. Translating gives CASSRRKGGTSSYEQYF.

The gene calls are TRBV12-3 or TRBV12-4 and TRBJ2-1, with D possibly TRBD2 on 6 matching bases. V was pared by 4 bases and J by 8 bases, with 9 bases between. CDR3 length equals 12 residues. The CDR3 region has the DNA TGTGCCAGCAGTTGGGCGGGACATGAGCAGTTCTTC. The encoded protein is CASSWAGHEQFF.

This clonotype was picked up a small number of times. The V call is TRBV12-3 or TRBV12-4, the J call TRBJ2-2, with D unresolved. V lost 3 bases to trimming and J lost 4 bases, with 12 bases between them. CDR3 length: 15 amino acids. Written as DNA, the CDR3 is TGTGCCAGCAGTTTTGAACGGCGACTCACCGGGGAGCTGTTTTTT. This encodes CASSFERRLTGELFF.

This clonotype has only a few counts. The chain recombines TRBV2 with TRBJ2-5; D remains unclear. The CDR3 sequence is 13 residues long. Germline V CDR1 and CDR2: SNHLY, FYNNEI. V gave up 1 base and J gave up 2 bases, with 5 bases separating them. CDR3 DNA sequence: TGTGCCAGCAGTGAAGTCATTCAAGAGACCCAGTACTTC. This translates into CASSEVIQETQYF.

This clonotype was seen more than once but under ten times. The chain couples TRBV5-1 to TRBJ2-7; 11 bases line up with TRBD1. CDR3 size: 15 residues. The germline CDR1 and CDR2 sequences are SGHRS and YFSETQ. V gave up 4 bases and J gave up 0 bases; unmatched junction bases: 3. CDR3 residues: CASSTGTGGSYEQYF. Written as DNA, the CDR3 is TGCGCCAGCAGCACCGGGACAGGGGGCTCCTACGAGCAGTACTTC.

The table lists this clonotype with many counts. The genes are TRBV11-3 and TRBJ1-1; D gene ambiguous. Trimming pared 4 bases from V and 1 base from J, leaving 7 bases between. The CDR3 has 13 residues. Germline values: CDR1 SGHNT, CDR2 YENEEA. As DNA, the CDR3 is TGTGCCAGCAGCTCAAAGGGGAACACTGAAGCTTTCTTT. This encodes CASSSKGNTEAFF.

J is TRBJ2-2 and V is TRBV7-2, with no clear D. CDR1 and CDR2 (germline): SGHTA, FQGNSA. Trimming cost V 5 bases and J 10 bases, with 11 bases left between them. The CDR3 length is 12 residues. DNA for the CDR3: TGTGCCAGCAGCCCCCTACAGCTGGAGCTGTTTTTT. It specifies CASSPLQLELFF.

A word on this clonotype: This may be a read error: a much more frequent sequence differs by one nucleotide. The CDR3 region is CASSSQGAGANVLTF. CDR3 coding DNA: TGTGCCAGCAGTTCACAGGGGGCTGGGGCCAACGTCCTGACTTTC. This chain links TRBV6-2 or TRBV6-3 with TRBJ2-6; 8 bases line up with TRBD1. Germline V gene sequence: CDR1 MNHEY, CDR2 SVGEGT. V was clipped by 4 bases and J by 2 bases; unmatched bases: 1. The CDR3 is 15 amino acids.

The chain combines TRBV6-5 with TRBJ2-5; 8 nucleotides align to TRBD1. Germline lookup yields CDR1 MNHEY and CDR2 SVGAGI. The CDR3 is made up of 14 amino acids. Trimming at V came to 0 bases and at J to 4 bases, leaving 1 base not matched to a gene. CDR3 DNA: TGTGCCAGCAGTTACTCCGACAGGGGAGAGACCCAGTACTTC. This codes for CASSYSDRGETQYF.

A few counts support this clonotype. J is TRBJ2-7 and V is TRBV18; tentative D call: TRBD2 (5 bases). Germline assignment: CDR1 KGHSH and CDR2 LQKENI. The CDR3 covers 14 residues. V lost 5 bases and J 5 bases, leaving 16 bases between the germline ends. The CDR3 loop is CASSLGLFLNEQYF. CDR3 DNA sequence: TGTGCCAGCTCATTAGGACTGTTTTTAAACGAGCAGTACTTC.

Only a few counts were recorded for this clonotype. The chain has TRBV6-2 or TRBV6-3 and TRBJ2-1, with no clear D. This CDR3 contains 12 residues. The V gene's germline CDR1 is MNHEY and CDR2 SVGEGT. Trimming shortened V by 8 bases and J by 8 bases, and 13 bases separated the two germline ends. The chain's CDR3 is CASGPQADEQFF. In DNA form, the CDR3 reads TGTGCCAGCGGGCCTCAAGCCGATGAGCAGTTCTTC.

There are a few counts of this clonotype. The CDR3 is CAISDGMGNSGANVLTF. The CDR3 DNA reads as TGTGCCATCAGTGACGGGATGGGGAACTCTGGGGCCAACGTCCTGACTTTC. The rearrangement uses TRBV10-3 and TRBJ2-6, with D possibly TRBD2 on 5 matching bases. The CDR3 length is 17 residues. Deletions cut 3 bases from V and 0 bases from J, with 12 bases between. The germline gives CDR1 ENHRY, CDR2 SYGVKD.

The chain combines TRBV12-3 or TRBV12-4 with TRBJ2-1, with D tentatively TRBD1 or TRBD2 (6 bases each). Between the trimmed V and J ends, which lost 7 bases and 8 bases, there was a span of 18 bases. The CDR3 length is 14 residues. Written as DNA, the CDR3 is TGTGCCAGCAACACTTGGAGGGGGTACGATGAGCAGTTCTTC. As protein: CASNTWRGYDEQFF.

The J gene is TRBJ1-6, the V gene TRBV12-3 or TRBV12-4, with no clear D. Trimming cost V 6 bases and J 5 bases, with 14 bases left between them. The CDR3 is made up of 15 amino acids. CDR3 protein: CASSQKAIDNSPLHF. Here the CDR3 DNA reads TGTGCCAGCAGCCAGAAGGCTATAGATAATTCACCCCTCCACTTT.